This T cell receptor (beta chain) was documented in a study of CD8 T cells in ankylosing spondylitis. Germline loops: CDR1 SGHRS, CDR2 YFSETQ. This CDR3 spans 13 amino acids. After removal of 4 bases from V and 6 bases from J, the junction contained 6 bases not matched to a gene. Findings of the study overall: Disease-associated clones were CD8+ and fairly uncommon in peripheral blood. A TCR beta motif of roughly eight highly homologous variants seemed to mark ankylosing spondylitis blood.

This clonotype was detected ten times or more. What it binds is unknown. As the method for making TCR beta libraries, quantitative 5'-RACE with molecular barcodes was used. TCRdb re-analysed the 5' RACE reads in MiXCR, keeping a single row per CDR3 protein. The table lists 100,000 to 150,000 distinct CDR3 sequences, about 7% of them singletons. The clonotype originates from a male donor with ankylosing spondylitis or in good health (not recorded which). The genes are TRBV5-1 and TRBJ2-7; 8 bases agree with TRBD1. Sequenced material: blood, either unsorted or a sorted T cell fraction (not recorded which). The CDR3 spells CASSETTGGEQYF. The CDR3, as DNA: TGCGCCAGCAGCGAGACAACAGGGGGCGAGCAGTACTTC. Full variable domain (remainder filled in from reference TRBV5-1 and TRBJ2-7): KAGVTQTPRYLIKTRGQQVTLSCSPISGHRSVSWYQQTPGQGLQFLFEYFSETQRNKGNFPGRFSGRQFSNSRSEMNVSTLELGDSALYLCASSETTGGEQYFGPGTRLTVT.